The sequence of this T cell receptor beta chain was determined in a study of shared clonotypes between healthy human individuals. Those who donated were healthy HIV-negative adults, with no recent acute infections or vaccinations reported. Among the donors, all were Caucasian adults who lived in Nashville, Tennessee. Sequenced by immunoSEQ multiplex PCR; TCRdb stores in-frame clones only, minus some. Found here are 1,500,000 or so clones, around 97% of them singletons; the top ten hold roughly 1.2%. Sequences were obtained from naive CD4+ T cells sorted from blood. Specified subset: CD45RA+ positively selected. The sequence was collected from a man aged 25-45 years in good health.

In DNA form, the CDR3 reads TGTGCCAGCAGAGGACGGATCAATCAGCCCCAGCATTTT. Residues: CASRGRINQPQHF. This chain uses TRBV28 with TRBJ1-5; the D is unclear. The ends were cut back, 6 bases at V and 3 bases at J, with 9 bases in the middle. Looked up from germline, CDR1 is MDHEN and CDR2 is SYDVKM. This CDR3 has 13 amino acids.